The 7 T cell receptor beta chains presented below share a single source sample, sequenced in a study of T cell changes during pregnancy in multiple sclerosis. Some clones are missing from TCRdb's copy, which holds only in-frame ones; the method was immunoSEQ multiplex PCR. The table lists 40,000 to 50,000 clones, 85% to 95% of them singletons. Sequenced here: CD8+ T cells from peripheral blood mononuclear cells, sampled in the third trimester of pregnancy. The source is a female donor with multiple sclerosis, enrolled in a pregnancy study.

The CDR3 protein is CASNEGGPNEQFF. For the CDR3, the DNA is TGTGCCAGTAATGAGGGCGGGCCCAATGAGCAGTTCTTC. The chain is built from TRBV19 and TRBJ2-1, with D possibly TRBD2 on 5 matching bases. V was clipped by 7 bases and J by 6 bases, with 13 bases between them. Per germline, CDR1 LNHDA and CDR2 SQIVND (reference sequence). The CDR3 spans 13 residues.

This chain links TRBV6-5 with TRBJ2-1; a weak D match, TRBD2 (6 bases). V lost 2 bases and J lost 7, with 15 bases in between. Germline CDR1 is MNHEY and CDR2 is SVGAGI. This CDR3 region has 15 residues. The CDR3 loop reads CASSYQSGLLNEQFF. CDR3 sequence (DNA): TGTGCCAGCAGTTACCAATCCGGACTATTAAATGAGCAGTTCTTC.

The chain has TRBV9 and TRBJ2-3; 7 bases are shared with TRBD2. Germline CDR1 SGDLS, CDR2 YYNGEE. J was trimmed by 4 bases and V by 1 base; bases with no gene match: 18. This CDR3 is built from 19 residues. CDR3 coding DNA: TGTGCCAGCAGCGTATTACCCCGGATGGCGGCGGGAGAGGCAGATACGCAGTATTTT. It yields the protein CASSVLPRMAAGEADTQYF.

The rearrangement links TRBV7-2 to TRBJ2-7; 9 bases fit TRBD2. V gave up 1 base and J gave up 3 bases; unmatched junction bases: 7. The CDR3 sequence is 16 residues long. Germline CDR1 and CDR2: SGHTA and FQGNSA. The CDR3 DNA sequence: TGTGCCAGCAGCTTAGATGGCGGGAGGGCTCTCTACGAGCAGTACTTC. Translating gives CASSLDGGRALYEQYF.

V and J are TRBV9 and TRBJ1-4; D perhaps matches TRBD1 (5 bases). V lost 2 bases, J lost 0 bases, and 11 bases lay in between. This CDR3 has 16 amino acids. Germline CDR1 is SGDLS and CDR2 is YYNGEE. The CDR3 DNA is TGTGCCAGCAGCGTGGGAGGGACCTCAACTAATGAAAAACTGTTTTTT. This translates into CASSVGGTSTNEKLFF.

J is TRBJ2-7 and V is TRBV7-9; no definite D call. Germline loops: CDR1 SEHNR, CDR2 FQNEAQ (reference sequence). The CDR3 extends over 12 amino acids. V lost 5 bases and J lost 2, with 7 bases in between. The CDR3 loop is CASSPNPYEQYF. CDR3 sequence (DNA): TGTGCCAGCAGCCCTAACCCCTACGAGCAGTACTTC.

This clone was recorded once. The rearrangement links TRBV9 to TRBJ1-5; D gene uncertain. The CDR3 is 13 amino acids. Trimming removed 4 bases from V and 2 bases from J, with 7 bases in between. Looked up from germline, CDR1 is SGDLS and CDR2 is YYNGEE. Here the CDR3 reads CASSLTGNQPQHF. The CDR3 DNA reads as TGTGCCAGCAGCCTCACTGGCAATCAGCCCCAGCATTTT.